What follows are 8 T cell receptor beta chains derived from one specimen sequenced in a study of T cell responses to AZD1222 COVID-19 vaccine. Sequencing used immunoSEQ multiplex PCR; TCRdb keeps in-frame clones, though not all of them. This table has 170,000 or so clones, 90% appearing once. The starting material was peripheral blood, obtained on day 0 of AZD1222 vaccination. The receptor source for this set is an adult in good health.

This chain connects TRBV6-5 to TRBJ1-5; D is perhaps TRBD1 (5 bases). V was clipped by 4 bases and J by 4 bases, with 17 bases between them. There are 16 residues in the CDR3. Per the germline V gene, CDR1 is MNHEY and CDR2 is SVGAGI. CDR3 in amino acids: CASSSGGGLGNQPQHF. CDR3 nucleotides: TGTGCCAGCAGTTCGGGGGGAGGGCTTGGGAATCAGCCCCAGCATTTT.

The rearrangement links TRBV28 to TRBJ2-1; D is undetermined. V shed 10 bases and J shed 7 bases, with 14 bases lying between them. The CDR3 totals 12 residues. Per the germline V gene, CDR1 is MDHEN and CDR2 is SYDVKM. CDR3 loop: CAIRTPGNEQFF. DNA of the CDR3: TGTGCCATCCGGACCCCCGGGAATGAGCAGTTCTTC.

The chain is built from TRBV11-3 and TRBJ2-5; 10 bases agree with TRBD2. J gave up 5 bases and V 3 bases, and 6 bases lay outside the gene matches. CDR3 length: 15 amino acids. The germline gives CDR1 SGHNT, CDR2 YENEEA. The CDR3 protein is CASSLSGGAVETQYF. The CDR3 DNA reads as TGTGCCAGCAGCTTGAGCGGGGGGGCCGTTGAGACCCAGTACTTC.

The genes are TRBV27 and TRBJ1-1; no definite D call. The CDR3 totals 14 residues. Germline loops: CDR1 MNHEY, CDR2 SMNVEV (reference sequence). V lost 1 base, J lost 5 bases, and 11 bases lay in between. CDR3 in amino acids: CASSLFGSRTEAFF. The CDR3, as DNA: TGTGCCAGCAGTTTATTCGGGTCCCGTACTGAAGCTTTCTTT.

The V gene is TRBV7-9, the J gene TRBJ2-7, with 10 bases fitting TRBD1. Germline V gene sequence: CDR1 SEHNR, CDR2 FQNEAQ (reference sequence). CDR3 length: 15 amino acids. J gave up 7 bases and V 4 bases, and 10 bases lay outside the gene matches. Here the CDR3 DNA reads TGTGCCAGCAGCTCGACCGGGACAGGGGCACGGGAGCAGTACTTC. Translated, it gives CASSSTGTGAREQYF.

The chain has TRBV15 and TRBJ2-6, with D possibly matching TRBD1 (5 bases). The CDR3 is made up of 16 amino acids. Looked up from germline, CDR1 is LNHNV and CDR2 is YYDKDF (reference sequence). V was pared by 5 bases and J by 1 base, with 12 bases between. The CDR3 coding sequence is TGTGCCACCAGCCCTACAGGCCTTTCTGGGGCCAACGTCCTGACTTTC. This codes for CATSPTGLSGANVLTF.

The rearrangement joins TRBV4-1 to TRBJ1-2; a weak D match, TRBD1 (6 bases). Germline V CDR1 and CDR2: MGHRA, YSYEKL. The CDR3 has 16 residues. The V end was cut by 0 bases, the J end by 0 bases, with 11 bases between. CDR3 amino acids: CASSQDVNRANYGYTF. In DNA, the CDR3 is TGCGCCAGCAGCCAAGACGTTAACAGGGCTAACTATGGCTACACCTTC.

The chain uses TRBV12-3 or TRBV12-4 and TRBJ1-5; no firm D call. The CDR3 length is 13 residues. Trimming took off 3 bases at V and 3 bases at J, with 6 bases between the two ends. The CDR3 here is CASSLQVNQPQHF. The CDR3 DNA sequence: TGTGCCAGCAGTTTGCAGGTCAATCAGCCCCAGCATTTT.